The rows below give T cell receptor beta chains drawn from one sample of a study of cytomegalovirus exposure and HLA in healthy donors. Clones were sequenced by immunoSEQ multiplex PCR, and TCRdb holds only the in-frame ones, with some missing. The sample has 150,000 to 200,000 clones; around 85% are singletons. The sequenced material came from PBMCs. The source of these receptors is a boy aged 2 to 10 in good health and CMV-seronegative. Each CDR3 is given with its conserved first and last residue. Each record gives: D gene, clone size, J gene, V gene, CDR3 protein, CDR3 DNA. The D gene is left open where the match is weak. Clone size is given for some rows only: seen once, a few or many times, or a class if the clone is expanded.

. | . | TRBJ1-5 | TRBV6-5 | CASSEGRGGQPQHF | TGTGCCAGCAGTGAAGGCAGGGGCGGTCAGCCCCAGCATTTT
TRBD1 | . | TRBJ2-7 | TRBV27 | CASSQRRDRSYEQYF | TGTGCCAGCAGCCAACGCCGGGACAGAAGCTACGAGCAGTACTTC
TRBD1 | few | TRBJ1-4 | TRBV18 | CASSPWGQPKGEKLFF | TGTGCCAGCTCACCTTGGGGACAGCCTAAGGGGGAAAAACTGTTTTTT
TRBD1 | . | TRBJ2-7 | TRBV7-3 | CVSPPPGTGGHCSYEQYF | TGTGTCAGCCCTCCTCCCGGGACAGGGGGCCATTGCTCCTACGAGCAGTACTTC
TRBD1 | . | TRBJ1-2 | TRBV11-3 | CASSLTGTENYGYTF | TGTGCCAGCAGCTTAACAGGGACAGAGAACTATGGCTACACCTTC
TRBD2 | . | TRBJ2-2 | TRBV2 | CASTLGLAGTGELFF | TGTGCCAGCACCTTGGGACTAGCGGGGACCGGGGAGCTGTTTTTT
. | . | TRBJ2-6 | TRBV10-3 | CAISDLSPGSGANVLTF | TGTGCCATCAGTGACCTGAGCCCCGGCTCTGGGGCCAACGTCCTGACTTTC
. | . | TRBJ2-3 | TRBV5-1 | CASSLESGGFTDTQYF | TGCGCCAGCAGCCTGGAGTCGGGGGGCTTCACAGATACGCAGTATTTT
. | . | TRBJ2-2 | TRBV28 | CASSPGYANTGELFF | TGTGCCAGCAGTCCGGGGTACGCGAACACCGGGGAGCTGTTTTTT
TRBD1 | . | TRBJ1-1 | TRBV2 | CASSEDRTEAFF | TGTGCCAGCAGTGAGGACAGGACTGAAGCTTTCTTT
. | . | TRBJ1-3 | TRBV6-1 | CASSALSPRSSGNTIYF | TGTGCCAGCAGTGCCTTGTCGCCTAGGAGCTCTGGAAACACCATATATTTT
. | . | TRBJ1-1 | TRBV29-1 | CSVEPSDRNTEAFF | TGCAGCGTTGAGCCTTCGGACAGAAACACTGAAGCTTTCTTT
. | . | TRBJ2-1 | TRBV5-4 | CASSQTSNEQFF | TGTGCCAGCAGCCAGACTAGCAATGAGCAGTTCTTC
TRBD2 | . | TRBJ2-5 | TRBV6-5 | CASRGFSGGWETQYF | TGTGCCAGCAGGGGTTTTAGCGGGGGGTGGGAGACCCAGTACTTC
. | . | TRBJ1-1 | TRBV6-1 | CASSEAMGGGTTEAFF | TGTGCCAGCAGTGAAGCGATGGGAGGAGGAACGACTGAAGCTTTCTTT
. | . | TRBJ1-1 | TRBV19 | CASSSSAGTEAFF | TGTGCCAGTAGTAGCTCCGCGGGTACTGAAGCTTTCTTT
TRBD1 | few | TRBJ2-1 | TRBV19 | CASSSTGTGGNEQFF | TGTGCCAGTAGTTCCACCGGGACAGGGGGCAATGAGCAGTTCTTC
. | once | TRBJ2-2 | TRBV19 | CASRFTSGTGELFF | TGTGCCAGTCGATTTACTAGTGGCACCGGGGAGCTGTTTTTT
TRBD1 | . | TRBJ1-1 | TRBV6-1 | CASSGRRDRVWNTEAFF | TGTGCCAGCAGTGGACGCCGGGACAGGGTGTGGAACACTGAAGCTTTCTTT
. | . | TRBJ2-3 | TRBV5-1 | CASSLTGIVGTDTQYF | TGCGCCAGCAGCTTGACAGGGATCGTCGGCACAGATACGCAGTATTTT